Below, 6 T cell receptor beta chains from the same sample are listed, as sequenced in a study of cytomegalovirus exposure and HLA in healthy donors. Primers: 60 Vbeta forward and 13 Jbeta reverse. Produced via immunoSEQ multiplex PCR; TCRdb's table is partial and in-frame only. The data hold 190,000 or so clones, with about 80% observed a single time. Sequencing used PBMCs. These receptors were collected from a boy younger than 18 in good health and CMV-seronegative.

This clone appeared a few times. The chain employs TRBV9 and TRBJ1-3; tentatively, D is TRBD1 (5 bases). This CDR3 comprises 14 residues. Germline-derived CDR1 and CDR2 are SGDLS and YYNGEE. The V end was cut by 0 bases, the J end by 2 bases, with 6 bases between. The CDR3, as DNA: TGTGCCAGCAGCGTAGGGGGGGCTGGAAACACCATATATTTT. Protein sequence: CASSVGGAGNTIYF. Looking up the rest from reference TRBV9 and TRBJ1-3 gives the full variable domain: DSGVTQTPKHLITATGQRVTLRCSPRSGDLSVYWYQQSLDQGLQFLIQYYNGEERAKGNILERFSAQQFPDLHSELNLSSLELGDSALYFCASSVGGAGNTIYFGEGSWLTVV.

The chain links TRBV7-9 to TRBJ1-1, with D unclear. The CDR3 sequence is 11 residues long. V was pared by 3 bases and J by 10 bases, with 9 bases between. CDR1 is SEHNR and CDR2 is FQNEAQ in the germline V gene (reference sequence). DNA for the CDR3: TGTGCCAGCAGCTTGGGAGATGGAGCTTTCTTT. It translates to CASSLGDGAFF. Full variable domain (missing parts from reference TRBV7-9 and TRBJ1-1): DTGVSQNPRHKITKRGQNVTFRCDPISEHNRLYWYRQTLGQGPEFLTYFQNEAQLEKSRLLSDRFSAERPKGSFSTLEIQRTEQGDSAMYLCASSLGDGAFFGQGTRLTVV.

This clone was detected once. The J gene is TRBJ1-2, the V gene TRBV10-3; no firm D call. V was trimmed by 6 bases and J by 9 bases, leaving 20 bases between them. The V gene's germline CDR1 is ENHRY and CDR2 SYGVKD. The CDR3 covers 14 residues. This chain's CDR3 is CAIRPGRGPNSYTF. CDR3 bases: TGTGCCATCAGACCCGGGCGCGGGCCCAACAGCTACACCTTC.

V and J are TRBV7-3 and TRBJ2-3; D not resolved. CDR1 and CDR2 from the germline V gene are SGHTA and FQGTGA. This CDR3 comprises 14 residues. V shed 5 bases and J shed 5 bases, with 14 bases lying between them. The CDR3 loop reads CASSAAPGEDTQYF. The CDR3 DNA sequence: TGTGCCAGCAGCGCCGCTCCGGGTGAAGATACGCAGTATTTT.

This sequence joins TRBV23-1 and TRBJ1-1; D perhaps matches TRBD1 (5 bases). TRBV23-1 is labeled an ORF, and its function is uncertain. V lost 4 bases and J 1 base, leaving 13 bases between the germline ends. The CDR3 extends over 15 amino acids. The CDR3 coding sequence is TGCGCCAGCAGTCTGGGGTTGGGGGGGAACACTGAAGCTTTCTTT. The encoded protein is CASSLGLGGNTEAFF.

This chain joins TRBV9 and TRBJ1-6, with D hard to call. Germline-derived CDR1 and CDR2 are SGDLS and YYNGEE. V shed 3 bases and J shed 3 bases, with 16 bases lying between them. The CDR3 is 17 amino acids. CDR3 in DNA: TGTGCCAGCAGCGGGGAGGGTGGGCAGCTCTATAATTCACCCCTCCACTTT. It encodes CASSGEGGQLYNSPLHF.